Each of the 6 T cell receptor beta chains below was sequenced from the same sample in a study of T cells in Graves' hyperthyroidism and ophthalmopathy. From RNA transcripts, TCR beta CDR3 regions were amplified. TCR CDR3 regions were first amplified by RT-PCR with HTBI primers. TCRdb passed the multiplex PCR reads through MiXCR, listing each CDR3 protein once. The data contain about 600,000 distinct CDR3 sequences, 13% to 15% of them seen just once; the ten biggest clones take up roughly 7.7%. Sequencing was performed on blood. All receptors derive from a woman aged 18-29 years with Graves' ophthalmopathy.

This clonotype showed up many times. The gene calls are TRBV18 and TRBJ1-5; 9 nucleotides line up with TRBD1. The CDR3 has 13 residues. Looked up from germline, CDR1 is KGHSH and CDR2 is LQKENI. V lost 3 bases to trimming and J lost 6 bases; unmatched junction nucleotides: 0. CDR3 loop: CASSPDRGQPQHF. Written as DNA, the CDR3 is TGTGCCAGCTCACCGGACAGGGGTCAGCCCCAGCATTTT.

V usage is TRBV6-1 and J usage is TRBJ2-7, with 9 bases aligning to TRBD1. Losses at the gene ends were 5 bases for V and 7 bases for J; bases not matched to a gene: 3. Germline loops: CDR1 MNHNS, CDR2 SASEGT. The CDR3 contains 12 residues. CDR3: CASSTGGREQYF. CDR3 bases: TGTGCCAGCAGTACAGGGGGCCGGGAGCAGTACTTC.

In this sample, this clonotype turned up many times. The J gene is TRBJ2-1, the V gene TRBV18; 8 bases line up with TRBD1. The germline gives CDR1 KGHSH, CDR2 LQKENI. CDR3 length: 15 residues. Germline trimming cut 3 bases from V and 6 bases from J; bases unmatched to any gene: 7. This CDR3 is CASSPDRVCSNEQFF. In DNA form, the CDR3 reads TGTGCCAGCTCACCGGACAGGGTTTGTAGCAATGAGCAGTTCTTC.

There are many counts of this clonotype. The rearrangement uses TRBV5-8 and TRBJ2-5, with TRBD1 identical over 11 bases. The V segment lost 2 bases and the J segment 4 bases; nucleotides outside the gene matches: 4. Germline CDR1 SGHTS, CDR2 YDEGEE. The CDR3 contains 15 residues. CDR3 sequence: CASSLGQGARETQYF. Written as DNA, the CDR3 is TGTGCCAGCAGCTTAGGACAGGGGGCGAGAGAGACCCAGTACTTC.

The chain employs TRBV14 and TRBJ2-2, with 9 bases lining up with TRBD1. Germline CDR1 and CDR2: SGHDN and FVKESK. The CDR3 has 17 residues. The V segment lost 2 bases and the J segment 7 bases; nucleotides outside the gene matches: 11. The CDR3 region has the DNA TGTGCCAGCAGCCAATGGGGGACAGGGCCCGAGATCGGGGAGCTGTTTTTT. It yields the protein CASSQWGTGPEIGELFF.

This clonotype was counted ten times or more. The genes are TRBV3-1 and TRBJ2-1; D possibly uses TRBD1 or TRBD2 (6 bases each). Germline assignment: CDR1 LGHDT and CDR2 YNNKEL (reference sequence). V shed 2 bases and J shed 12 bases, with 11 bases lying between them. The CDR3 has 12 residues. As DNA, the CDR3 is TGTGCCAGCAGCCAAAGTGAGGGGGGGCAGTTCTTC. Translating gives CASSQSEGGQFF.